This T cell receptor (beta chain) originates from a study of shared clonotypes between healthy human individuals. The naive CD8 subset, CD45RO-negative cells positively selected for CCR7, excluded terminally differentiated effector memory CD45RA+ cells. Germline V gene lookup returns CDR1 PRHDT and CDR2 FYEKMQ (reference sequence). CDR3 length: 13 amino acids. The V end lost 4 bases, the J end lost 6 bases, and 9 bases lay between the germline ends. TCRdb keeps only in-frame clones here, not all; method: immunoSEQ multiplex PCR. The sample lists around 550,000 clones; about 95% were seen once. Whole-study results and caveats: Memory subsets generally showed smaller estimated richness than naive subsets did.

Of note for this clone: Its antigen is still unknown.

Sequencing was performed on naive CD8+ T cells sorted from blood. The chain couples TRBV13 to TRBJ2-2, with D hard to call. The sequence was obtained from a woman aged 25 to 45 in good health. This CDR3 is CASSSRMSGELFF. For the CDR3, the DNA is TGTGCCAGCAGCTCACGGATGTCCGGGGAGCTGTTTTTT. Full variable domain (missing parts from reference TRBV13 and TRBJ2-2): AAGVIQSPRHLIKEKRETATLKCYPIPRHDTVYWYQQGPGQDPQFLISFYEKMQSDKGSIPDRFSAQQFSDYHSELNMSSLELGDSALYFCASSSRMSGELFFGEGSRLTVL.